This is a list of T cell receptor beta chains from one sample in a study of cytomegalovirus exposure and HLA in healthy donors. The repertoire was sequenced with immunoSEQ multiplex PCR; TCRdb's copy has only in-frame clones and lacks some. The table lists about 90,000 clones, roughly 78% of them singletons. The sequenced material came from PBMCs. All receptors come from a woman in her thirties or forties in good health and CMV-seropositive. The CDR3 runs from the conserved cysteine through the conserved F or W. The order of the fields is clone size, J gene, V gene, D gene, CDR3 protein, CDR3 DNA. The D gene is left open where the match is weak. Some rows mark clone size as missing; the rest say once, few, many or name a class of expanded clone.

- | TRBJ2-3 | TRBV7-3 | - | CASSRLVKDTQYF | TGTGCCAGCAGCCGCCTAGTTAAAGATACGCAGTATTTT
- | TRBJ2-2 | TRBV6-4 | TRBD1 | CASSRKAQGAVANTGELFF | TGTGCCAGCAGCCGGAAGGCGCAGGGGGCTGTGGCGAACACCGGGGAGCTGTTTTTT
- | TRBJ2-1 | TRBV5-1 | - | CASSFNPESAGLGAYEQFF | TGCGCCAGCAGCTTCAACCCGGAAAGCGCTGGACTGGGAGCTTATGAGCAGTTCTTC
- | TRBJ2-1 | TRBV5-4 | - | CASSLEGALVAVLSYNEQFF | TGTGCCAGCAGCTTGGAAGGGGCCTTGGTAGCGGTTCTCTCCTACAATGAGCAGTTCTTC
- | TRBJ2-7 | TRBV10-3 | TRBD1 | CAIGRQGTYEQYF | TGTGCCATCGGTAGACAGGGAACCTACGAGCAGTACTTC
- | TRBJ2-7 | TRBV29-1 | - | CSVESAVTSSYEQYF | TGCAGCGTTGAATCAGCGGTCACCAGCTCCTACGAGCAGTACTTC
- | TRBJ2-7 | TRBV7-2 | TRBD1 | CASSLAMGRGRYEQYF | TGTGCCAGCAGCTTAGCGATGGGCAGGGGGCGTTACGAGCAGTACTTC
- | TRBJ1-3 | TRBV4-2 | TRBD1 | CASSQETGAGGNTIYF | TGTGCCAGCAGCCAAGAAACCGGGGCAGGGGGCAACACCATATATTTT
- | TRBJ2-5 | TRBV7-2 | - | CASSSTRAHFQETQYF | TGTGCCAGCAGCTCCACCAGGGCCCACTTCCAAGAGACCCAGTACTTC
- | TRBJ2-7 | TRBV28 | - | CASKVWQGNYEQYF | TGTGCCAGCAAGGTCTGGCAGGGTAACTACGAGCAGTACTTC
once | TRBJ2-7 | TRBV6-5 | TRBD2 | CASSYSGRTSGYEQYF | TGTGCCAGCAGTTATTCGGGGCGGACTAGCGGGTACGAGCAGTACTTC
- | TRBJ1-2 | TRBV9 | - | CASSPDSYGYTF | TGTGCCAGCAGCCCAGACAGCTATGGCTACACCTTC
few | TRBJ2-7 | TRBV4-3 | - | CASSQDRGNYEQYF | TGCGCCAGCAGCCAAGACAGGGGAAACTACGAGCAGTACTTC
few | TRBJ2-7 | TRBV19 | TRBD2 | CASSPWTSGVNEQYF | TGTGCCAGTAGTCCCTGGACTAGCGGGGTGAACGAGCAGTACTTC
- | TRBJ2-7 | TRBV11-2 | - | CASSLVDSSEQYF | TGTGCCAGCAGCTTAGTCGACAGTTCCGAGCAGTACTTC
- | TRBJ2-3 | TRBV7-2 | - | CASSLLGTASTDTQYF | TGTGCCAGCAGCTTACTCGGGACTGCGAGCACAGATACGCAGTATTTT
- | TRBJ2-3 | TRBV7-2 | TRBD2 | CASSLRLAGVGDTQYF | TGTGCCAGCAGCCTACGGCTAGCGGGGGTAGGGGATACGCAGTATTTT
- | TRBJ2-7 | TRBV5-4 | TRBD1 | CASSPTGDGVYEQYF | TGTGCCAGCAGCCCCACAGGGGATGGAGTTTACGAGCAGTACTTC
once | TRBJ2-1 | TRBV18 | - | CASSPTSLSRTYNEQFF | TGTGCCAGCTCACCAACCTCTTTATCGAGAACCTACAATGAGCAGTTCTTC
- | TRBJ2-2 | TRBV19 | TRBD2 | CASRVQVSGRENTGELFF | TGTGCCAGTAGGGTCCAAGTTAGCGGGAGGGAGAACACCGGGGAGCTGTTTTTT
- | TRBJ1-1 | TRBV9 | - | CASSVSKNTEAFF | TGTGCCAGCAGCGTATCTAAGAACACTGAAGCTTTCTTT
- | TRBJ1-4 | TRBV11-2 | - | CASSPRVLAARTNEKLFF | TGTGCCAGCAGCCCCCGGGTCCTGGCGGCTCGAACTAATGAAAAACTGTTTTTT
once | TRBJ1-3 | TRBV19 | TRBD1 | CASSGGTGRSSGNTIYF | TGTGCCAGTAGTGGGGGGACAGGCCGGAGCTCTGGAAACACCATATATTTT
- | TRBJ2-5 | TRBV27 | TRBD2 | CASSLYSSGSRETQYF | TGTGCCAGCAGTTTATACTCTAGCGGGAGCCGAGAGACCCAGTACTTC
- | TRBJ2-7 | TRBV27 | - | CASSMGLTYEQYF | TGTGCCAGCAGTATGGGACTGACCTACGAGCAGTACTTC
- | TRBJ1-1 | TRBV25-1 | - | CASSDMTGGNTEAFF | TGTGCCAGCAGTGATATGACAGGAGGGAACACTGAAGCTTTCTTT
- | TRBJ2-3 | TRBV4-2 | TRBD2 | CASSQDQIGGDTQYF | TGTGCCAGCAGCCAAGATCAGATCGGGGGGGATACGCAGTATTTT
once | TRBJ2-1 | TRBV29-1 | TRBD1 | CSDIVGQHNEQFF | TGCAGCGACATCGTGGGACAGCACAATGAGCAGTTCTTC
- | TRBJ2-3 | TRBV5-1 | TRBD2 | CASSLAGGLDTQYF | TGCGCCAGCAGCTTGGCGGGAGGGCTCGATACGCAGTATTTT
- | TRBJ2-2 | TRBV4-1 | - | CASSQESSWLGRANTGELFF | TGCGCCAGCAGCCAAGAATCTTCCTGGCTTGGGAGAGCGAACACCGGGGAGCTGTTTTTT
- | TRBJ2-1 | TRBV9 | TRBD2 | CASSVLAGGFGGTYNEQFF | TGTGCCAGCAGCGTTCTAGCGGGAGGGTTTGGGGGGACCTACAATGAGCAGTTCTTC
- | TRBJ1-1 | TRBV6-1 | - | CASRDNQGTLKAFF | TGTGCCAGCAGGGATAATCAGGGGACACTGAAAGCTTTCTTT
- | TRBJ2-5 | TRBV5-1 | - | CASSLGQGYQETQYF | TGCGCCAGCAGCTTGGGGCAGGGGTACCAAGAGACCCAGTACTTC
- | TRBJ2-3 | TRBV4-1 | TRBD2 | CASSQDLSGSGTQYF | TGCGCCAGCAGCCAAGATCTGAGCGGGAGCGGTACGCAGTATTTT
- | TRBJ2-5 | TRBV28 | TRBD2 | CASSLSGLAVQETQYF | TGTGCCAGCAGTTTATCGGGTCTAGCGGTTCAAGAGACCCAGTACTTC
- | TRBJ2-5 | TRBV6-1 | TRBD1 | CASSERSGGQETQYF | TGTGCCAGCAGTGAAAGGTCAGGGGGTCAAGAGACCCAGTACTTC
once | TRBJ2-7 | TRBV30 | TRBD1 | CAWNKGQGTKEQYF | TGTGCCTGGAACAAAGGACAGGGGACTAAAGAGCAGTACTTC
- | TRBJ1-5 | TRBV10-1 | TRBD1 | CASSGQGALFICDTRAYSNQPQHF | TGCGCCAGCAGTGGACAGGGGGCTTTATTCATTTGTGATACGCGGGCCTATAGCAATCAGCCCCAGCATTTT
- | TRBJ2-7 | TRBV7-9 | - | CASRQARAGEQYF | TGTGCCAGCAGGCAGGCCAGGGCAGGCGAGCAGTACTTC
once | TRBJ2-5 | TRBV7-9 | - | CASSLEGLGTQYF | TGTGCCAGCAGCTTAGAGGGGCTAGGGACCCAGTACTTC
- | TRBJ1-2 | TRBV5-4 | - | CASSLGQGGYTF | TGTGCCAGCAGCTTGGGGCAGGGTGGTTACACCTTC
- | TRBJ1-5 | TRBV9 | TRBD1 | CASSGGGGGNQPQHF | TGTGCCAGCAGTGGAGGAGGGGGCGGCAATCAGCCCCAGCATTTT
- | TRBJ2-1 | TRBV7-3 | TRBD2 | CASSLTSSGSKNEQFF | TGTGCCAGCAGCTTAACGTCTAGCGGGAGTAAGAATGAGCAGTTCTTC
few | TRBJ1-5 | TRBV11-2 | - | CASSLGQDDQPQHF | TGTGCCAGCAGCTTAGGACAGGACGATCAGCCCCAGCATTTT
few | TRBJ1-1 | TRBV6-1 | - | CASSYHQTFF | TGTGCCAGCAGTTACCACCAGACTTTCTTT
- | TRBJ2-3 | TRBV2 | - | CASIQTSSRSDTQYF | TGTGCCAGCATACAGACTAGTAGTAGATCAGATACGCAGTATTTT
- | TRBJ2-7 | TRBV10-3 | - | CAISEGQTLYEQYF | TGTGCCATCAGTGAGGGACAGACATTATACGAGCAGTACTTC
- | TRBJ2-2 | TRBV5-5 | TRBD2 | CASSLGLAGLLSNTGELFF | TGTGCCAGCAGCTTGGGTCTAGCGGGTTTACTCTCGAACACCGGGGAGCTGTTTTTT
- | TRBJ2-7 | TRBV12-5 | - | CASGQNPYEQYF | TGTGCTAGTGGCCAGAACCCCTACGAGCAGTACTTC
- | TRBJ2-2 | TRBV9 | - | CASSVSGGGGTGELFF | TGTGCCAGCAGCGTATCAGGGGGAGGAGGAACCGGGGAGCTGTTTTTT
- | TRBJ1-2 | TRBV19 | - | CASTLRPGGAYGYTF | TGTGCCAGTACCCTCCGCCCGGGTGGGGCCTATGGCTACACCTTC
- | TRBJ1-2 | TRBV25-1 | - | CASSEVSQGLSGYTF | TGTGCCAGCAGTGAGGTGTCCCAGGGCCTGTCGGGCTACACCTTC
- | TRBJ2-3 | TRBV9 | - | CASSVLSTDTQYF | TGTGCCAGCAGCGTACTCAGCACAGATACGCAGTATTTT
- | TRBJ2-3 | TRBV28 | - | CASSLSVGGVLDTQYF | TGTGCCAGCAGTTTATCTGTCGGAGGAGTGTTAGATACGCAGTATTTT
few | TRBJ2-7 | TRBV6-1 | TRBD1 | CASSASTGGSYEQYF | TGTGCCAGCAGTGCGTCGACAGGGGGCTCCTACGAGCAGTACTTC
few | TRBJ2-6 | TRBV28 | TRBD1 | CASSRQGFSGANVLTF | TGTGCCAGCAGCCGACAGGGGTTCTCTGGGGCCAACGTCCTGACTTTC
- | TRBJ1-2 | TRBV4-2 | - | CASSHSWGGRGYTF | TGTGCCAGCAGCCATTCCTGGGGGGGGAGAGGCTACACCTTC